A single sample is the source of the 12 T cell receptor beta chains below, sequenced in a study of blood T cell repertoires in COVID-19. Sequencing used immunoSEQ multiplex PCR; TCRdb keeps in-frame clones, though not all of them. The data contain around 63,000 clones, 81% of them singletons. Sequencing input: peripheral blood. All receptors come from a woman aged 80 or older with active or convalescent COVID-19.

The V and J genes are TRBV5-1 and TRBJ2-5; possible D gene TRBD2, 5 bases. The CDR3 covers 13 residues. Trimming removed 0 bases from V and 5 bases from J, with 8 bases in between. Germline loops: CDR1 SGHRS, CDR2 YFSETQ. CDR3 sequence (DNA): TGCGCCAGCAGCTTGGGAGGCGGGGAGACCCAGTACTTC. Encoded protein: CASSLGGGETQYF.

V gene TRBV20-1 combines with J gene TRBJ2-3; the D gene is possibly TRBD1 (5 bases). CDR3 size: 13 residues. The V end was cut by 3 bases, the J end by 9 bases, with 16 bases between. Looked up from germline, CDR1 is DFQATT and CDR2 is SNEGSKA (reference sequence). The CDR3 nucleotides read TGCAGTGCTAGTGAGCATTTCCAGGGAACGCAGTATTTT. It is translated as CSASEHFQGTQYF.

The V and J genes are TRBV3-1 (or the pseudogene TRBV3-2) and TRBJ1-2, with D perhaps matching TRBD1 (6 bases). Per germline, CDR1 LGHDT and CDR2 YNNKEL (reference sequence). The length of the CDR3 is 15 residues. V lost 3 bases, J lost 8 bases, and 19 bases lay in between. The DNA of the CDR3 is TGTGCCAGCAGCCAGGAAAGTGGGGGGGGCGGAGGCTACACCTTC. It specifies CASSQESGGGGGYTF.

The chain recombines TRBV7-2 with TRBJ2-1; 15 nucleotides align to TRBD2. Germline V gene sequence: CDR1 SGHTA, CDR2 FQGNSA. The CDR3 has 16 amino acids. After removal of 5 bases from V and 7 bases from J, the junction contained 6 bases not matched to a gene. DNA for the CDR3: TGTGCCAGCAGCCCAAGGGGACTAGCGGGGGGTAATGAGCAGTTCTTC. Translation: CASSPRGLAGGNEQFF.

The gene calls are TRBV4-1 and TRBJ1-2; D gene unclear. Germline lookup yields CDR1 MGHRA and CDR2 YSYEKL. The CDR3 has 14 residues. With 4 bases removed from V and 8 bases from J, the gap between germline ends came to 17 bases. This CDR3 is CASSPLISAGGYTF. The CDR3 nucleotides are TGCGCCAGCAGCCCTTTAATCTCTGCAGGAGGCTACACCTTC.

The chain links TRBV6-5 to TRBJ1-3, with 8 bases matching TRBD1. This CDR3 region has 14 residues. The junction had 6 bases not matched to a gene; V was cut back by 2 bases and J by 9 bases. Germline assignment: CDR1 MNHEY and CDR2 SVGAGI. CDR3 loop: CASSYGQGATTIYF. The DNA for the CDR3 is TGTGCCAGCAGTTACGGGCAGGGGGCGACCACCATATATTTT.

This clone was observed a handful of times. At the DNA level, this CDR3 is encoded by other sequences in the same sample as well. The CDR3, as DNA: TGTGCCAGCAGTTACTCGGGAGGCACAGCTTTCTTT. The encoded protein is CASSYSGGTAFF. The V and J genes are TRBV6-5 and TRBJ1-1; D gene ambiguous. Germline CDR1 is MNHEY and CDR2 is SVGAGI. The CDR3 contains 12 residues. Trimming pared 0 bases from V and 10 bases from J, leaving 9 bases between.

The chain recombines TRBV9 with TRBJ1-6; TRBD1 matches at 9 bases. Germline loops: CDR1 SGDLS, CDR2 YYNGEE. This CDR3 region has 15 residues. V was clipped by 5 bases and J by 8 bases; unmatched bases: 8. CDR3 region: CASSVRTGADSPLHF. The CDR3 bases are TGTGCCAGCAGTGTCCGGACAGGGGCCGATTCACCCCTCCACTTT.

This sequence joins TRBV10-3 and TRBJ2-1; no clear D gene. V dropped 6 bases and J dropped 2 bases, with 8 bases sitting between them. This CDR3 comprises 13 residues. Per the germline V gene, CDR1 is ENHRY and CDR2 is SYGVKD. CDR3 sequence (DNA): TGTGCCATCAGCCAAGACACCTACAATGAGCAGTTCTTC. This translates into CAISQDTYNEQFF.

The gene calls are TRBV9 and TRBJ2-3; 14 bases are shared with TRBD2. V shed 4 bases, J shed 3 bases, and the junction held 4 bases outside the gene matches. From germline, CDR1 is SGDLS and CDR2 YYNGEE. The CDR3 sequence is 16 residues long. The CDR3 DNA is TGTGCCAGCAGCCCACGGACTAGCGGGGGGACAGATACGCAGTATTTT. Amino acid sequence: CASSPRTSGGTDTQYF.

This chain connects TRBV5-1 to TRBJ1-1, with 10 bases aligning to TRBD1. Per germline, CDR1 SGHRS and CDR2 YFSETQ. The CDR3 is made up of 18 amino acids. Trimming took 2 bases from V and 3 from J; bases not matched to a gene: 13. The CDR3 sequence is CASSLRTGGALGDTEAFF. In DNA, the CDR3 is TGCGCCAGCAGCTTACGGACAGGGGGAGCCTTGGGGGACACTGAAGCTTTCTTT.

The chain is built from TRBV19 and TRBJ1-1; D is possibly TRBD1 (5 bases). The CDR3 loop spans 16 amino acids. V shed 5 bases and J shed 0 bases, with 16 bases lying between them. The germline CDR1 and CDR2 sequences are LNHDA and SQIVND (reference sequence). CDR3 in amino acids: CASSSTAQVMNTEAFF. Here the CDR3 DNA reads TGTGCCAGTAGTTCGACGGCACAGGTGATGAACACTGAAGCTTTCTTT.